The 11 T cell receptor beta chains below come from one sample, sequenced in a study of human T cells and chemical hapten exposure. The time point was: healthy volunteer bleed at 2 weeks. RNA extraction used unfractionated whole blood as the source of total RNA. Via MiXCR, TCRdb re-called the RACE reads, giving one row per CDR3 protein. The sample lists approximately 90,000 distinct CDR3 sequences, about 10% occurring once. Sequencing was done on a sample of whole blood. These receptors came from a female donor in good health. Some clones in this sample may be carry-over from other donors' samples.

This clonotype has only a few counts. V gene TRBV29-1 combines with J gene TRBJ2-3, with a possible D match to TRBD2 (6 bases). This CDR3 has 14 residues. Germline V gene lookup returns CDR1 SQVTM and CDR2 ANQGSEA. This CDR3 is CSCLGEDGTDTQYF. Here the CDR3 DNA reads TGCAGTTGTTTGGGGGAGGATGGCACAGATACGCAGTATTTT.

Ten or more counts support this clonotype. The chain has TRBV4-1 and TRBJ2-7; no clear D gene. The CDR3 sequence is 18 residues long. Germline-derived CDR1 and CDR2 are MGHRA and YSYEKL. Between the trimmed V and J ends, which lost 3 bases and 2 bases, there was a span of 23 bases. CDR3 region: CASSQNTFPGPQPYEQYF. The CDR3 DNA follows: TGCGCCAGCAGCCAGAACACGTTTCCTGGACCCCAACCCTACGAGCAGTACTTC.

The sample holds many counts of this clonotype. This rearrangement joins TRBV20-1 to TRBJ1-5; 8 nucleotides line up with TRBD1. With V trimmed by 2 bases and J by 4 bases, 4 bases remained unmatched. The CDR3 covers 14 residues. The germline CDR1 and CDR2 sequences are DFQATT and SNEGSKA (reference sequence). CDR3 coding DNA: TGCAGTGCTAGACCTGGGACAGGAAATCAGCCCCAGCATTTT. Protein sequence: CSARPGTGNQPQHF.

The chain carries TRBV4-2 and TRBJ2-3; TRBD2 might be the D (6 bases). The germline V and J ends were trimmed by 2 bases and 6 bases, with 12 bases remaining between them. The germline gives CDR1 LGHNA, CDR2 YNFKEQ. This CDR3 comprises 14 residues. The CDR3 sequence is CASSQRRDSDTQYF. CDR3 DNA: TGTGCCAGCAGCCAACGTCGGGACTCTGATACGCAGTATTTT.

About this clonotype: This could be a read error, since a much larger clone is one nucleotide away. The chain links TRBV10-1 to TRBJ1-1, with D perhaps TRBD1 (6 bases). The CDR3 sequence is 16 residues long. Per germline, CDR1 WNHNN and CDR2 SYGVQD (reference sequence). V was trimmed by 4 bases and J by 1 base, leaving 16 bases between them. The CDR3 region has the DNA TGCGCCAGCAGTGGTCAGGGGATGGAGCCGAACACTGAAGCTTTCTTT. This gives the protein CASSGQGMEPNTEAFF.

This clonotype was counted many times. One end of the junction does not line up with germline, which may come from a read error. The chain recombines TRBV4-3 with TRBJ2-1, with 9 bases aligning to TRBD2. This CDR3 is built from 16 residues. Germline assignment: CDR1 LGHNA and CDR2 YSLEER. The chain's CDR3 is CASSQVEAGGEDEQFF. CDR3 in DNA: TGTGCCAGCAGCCAAGTCGAAGCGGGAGGAGAGGATGAGCAGTTCTTC.

There are a few counts of this clonotype. The chain recombines TRBV28 with TRBJ2-7; 9 bases match TRBD1. Trimming took 1 base from V and 2 from J; bases not matched to a gene: 6. CDR1 and CDR2 (germline): MDHEN, SYDVKM. There are 16 residues in the CDR3. The CDR3 spells CASSLSDRGGAYEQYF. The CDR3 DNA is TGTGCCAGCAGTTTATCGGACAGGGGTGGGGCCTACGAGCAGTACTTC.

This clonotype was counted ten times or more. This sequence joins TRBV5-5 and TRBJ1-5; no firm D call. There are 15 residues in the CDR3. With 2 bases removed from V and 1 base from J, the gap between germline ends came to 10 bases. Germline V lookup: CDR1 SGHKS, CDR2 YYEKEE (reference sequence). CDR3 loop: CASSLLGVSNQPQHF. DNA of the CDR3: TGTGCCAGCAGCTTACTTGGGGTCAGCAATCAGCCCCAGCATTTT.

This clonotype was recorded many times. The chain uses TRBV20-1 and TRBJ2-3; D is unclear. Germline loops: CDR1 DFQATT, CDR2 SNEGSKA (reference sequence). CDR3 length: 12 amino acids. Trimming took 3 bases from V and 5 from J, leaving 9 bases between them. The CDR3 region has the DNA TGCAGTGCTAGTCGACCTGGAGATACGCAGTATTTT. Its translation: CSASRPGDTQYF.

This clonotype has ten or more counts. This chain joins TRBV28 and TRBJ2-7, with 9 bases matching TRBD1. From germline, CDR1 is MDHEN and CDR2 SYDVKM. The CDR3 is 14 residues long. V dropped 4 bases and J dropped 2; count of bases not matched to a gene: 3. The chain's CDR3 is CASSSGTGPYEQYF. For the CDR3, the DNA is TGTGCCAGCAGTTCCGGGACAGGGCCCTACGAGCAGTACTTC.

The table lists this clonotype with a few counts. This chain connects TRBV12-5 to TRBJ2-5; 10 bases are a match to TRBD2. With 8 bases clipped from V and 1 base from J, the junction kept 19 bases outside the gene matches. Looked up from germline, CDR1 is LGHNT and CDR2 is FRNRAP. The CDR3 is made up of 19 amino acids. In DNA form, the CDR3 reads TGTGCTAGTACGCCAGTCAGCGGGAGGGAGGGCGTCGGCCAAGAGACCCAGTACTTC. Translated: CASTPVSGREGVGQETQYF.